These T cell receptor beta chains were read from a single sample in a study of cytomegalovirus exposure and HLA in healthy donors. Clones were sequenced by immunoSEQ multiplex PCR, and TCRdb holds only the in-frame ones, with some missing. The sample shows hundreds of thousands of clones, around 80% of them seen only once. Sequencing used PBMCs. Source of these receptors: a woman aged 55-70 years in good health and CMV-seropositive. Both conserved end residues are part of each CDR3. D genes are given only for firm matches. Where a row states a size, it is once, few, many or the class of an expanded clone; other rows omit it.

D gene | J gene | clone size | V gene | CDR3 DNA | CDR3 protein
TRBD1 | TRBJ1-5 | . | TRBV11-2 | TGTGCCAGCAGCCGACCCCGGGACAGGGAACAGCCCCAGCATTTT | CASSRPRDREQPQHF
. | TRBJ1-6 | few | TRBV13 | TGTGCCAGCAGCTTAGAGAGGTCACCCCTCCACTTT | CASSLERSPLHF
. | TRBJ1-1 | . | TRBV5-4 | TGTGCCAGCAGCTTGACCGGGAACACTGAAGCTTTCTTT | CASSLTGNTEAFF
. | TRBJ2-2 | . | TRBV9 | TGTGCCAGCAGCCCCCGATCGAGAGGCAGACCCGGGGAGCTGTTTTTT | CASSPRSRGRPGELFF
. | TRBJ2-7 | . | TRBV9 | TGTGCCAGCAGCGTAAATAGGGTCCGTGGGGCCGAGCAGTACTTC | CASSVNRVRGAEQYF
. | TRBJ2-3 | . | TRBV5-6 | TGTGCCAGCAGCGGTCGTCGCAGGCCCACAGATACGCAGTATTTT | CASSGRRRPTDTQYF
. | TRBJ1-1 | . | TRBV5-5 | TGTGCCAGCAGTGCCGCCAGGGAGGACACTGAAGCTTTCTTT | CASSAAREDTEAFF
. | TRBJ1-1 | . | TRBV7-3 | TGTGCCAGCAGCTCGCGACAGGAGCATGAAGCTTTCTTT | CASSSRQEHEAFF
. | TRBJ2-6 | . | TRBV28 | TGTGCCAGCAGTTTAAGGGGGACTGGGGCCAACGTCCTGACTTTC | CASSLRGTGANVLTF
. | TRBJ2-3 | . | TRBV4-3 | TGCGCCAGCAGCCAAGTCTTGGACTTTACAGATACGCAGTATTTT | CASSQVLDFTDTQYF
. | TRBJ1-2 | . | TRBV5-5 | TGTGCCAGCAGCCGACAGGCATCCTATGGCTACACCTTC | CASSRQASYGYTF
. | TRBJ1-2 | . | TRBV10-3 | TGTGCCATAAAGGGGGAGTCCTATGGCTACACCTTC | CAIKGESYGYTF
TRBD1 | TRBJ2-3 | . | TRBV29-1 | TGCAGCGTCCGGACAGGGGCGGCCACAGATACGCAGTATTTT | CSVRTGAATDTQYF
TRBD1 | TRBJ1-1 | . | TRBV6-1 | TGTGCCAGCAGGGCGGCAGGGGGGTCGAGCACTGAAGCTTTCTTT | CASRAAGGSSTEAFF
TRBD2 | TRBJ2-3 | . | TRBV9 | TGTGCCAGCAGCCCCCGGACTAGCGCAGATACGCAGTATTTT | CASSPRTSADTQYF
TRBD2 | TRBJ2-1 | . | TRBV9 | TGTGCCAGCAGCGTTAGCGGGGAGTACAATGAGCAGTTCTTC | CASSVSGEYNEQFF
TRBD2 | TRBJ2-7 | . | TRBV7-3 | TGTGCCAGCAGTACTAGCGGGGGCTACGAGCAGTACTTC | CASSTSGGYEQYF
. | TRBJ1-1 | . | TRBV6-5 | TGTGCCAGCAGCGGACAGACCAACACTGAAGCTTTCTTT | CASSGQTNTEAFF
TRBD1 | TRBJ1-2 | . | TRBV7-9 | TGTGCCAGCAGCCCGTGGGACAGGCTAAACTATGGCTACACCTTC | CASSPWDRLNYGYTF
. | TRBJ1-1 | . | TRBV30 | TGTGCCTGGAGTGTAGGGGTCAGCCTTGACATGAACACTGAAGCTTTCTTT | CAWSVGVSLDMNTEAFF
. | TRBJ2-6 | . | TRBV7-2 | TGTGCCAGCAGGTTACAGGGTGCAAGCTCTGGGGCCAACGTCCTGACTTTC | CASRLQGASSGANVLTF
. | TRBJ2-1 | . | TRBV5-1 | TGCGCCAGCAGCGTCACGGGTGGAAATGAGCAGTTCTTC | CASSVTGGNEQFF
. | TRBJ1-3 | . | TRBV5-6 | TGTGCCAGCAGGATACGGGGCTCTGGAAACACCATATATTTT | CASRIRGSGNTIYF
. | TRBJ2-5 | few | TRBV4-1 | TGCGCCAGCAGCCCCCGCGGAGATGAGACCCAGTACTTC | CASSPRGDETQYF